One sample yielded the 14 T cell receptor beta chains listed below, sequenced in a study of T-cell memory formation after mild COVID-19. TCRdb analysed the 5' RACE reads with MiXCR anew, one entry per CDR3 protein. The sample has some 130,000 distinct CDR3 sequences, more than 15% seen once. Input material: PBMCs or a T cell subset sorted from them (not recorded which). The receptor source for this set is an adult woman who had mild COVID-19 (a few samples of this study predate the infection). Cell type and time point are not known.

This clonotype showed up just a few times. The chain couples TRBV24-1 to TRBJ2-7, with 9 bases that match TRBD1. Looked up from germline, CDR1 is KGHDR and CDR2 is SFDVKD. V lost 4 bases and J lost 6; bases outside the gene matches: 3. CDR3 size: 13 residues. This CDR3 reads CATSDVDRGEQYF. The CDR3 region has the DNA TGTGCCACCAGTGACGTGGACAGGGGCGAGCAGTACTTC.

The rearrangement joins TRBV12-3 or TRBV12-4 to TRBJ1-2; a possible D gene is TRBD1 (6 bases). With 0 bases removed from V and 6 bases from J, the gap between germline ends came to 14 bases. The CDR3 contains 15 residues. DNA of the CDR3: TGTGCCAGCAGTTTAGCCCTCCCGGGGGCGGATGGCTACACCTTC. Translation gives CASSLALPGADGYTF.

The chain combines TRBV7-9 with TRBJ2-1, with 13 bases aligning to TRBD2. CDR3 length equals 16 residues. The germline V gene encodes CDR1 SEHNR and CDR2 FQNEAQ (reference sequence). The V segment lost 5 bases and the J segment 7 bases; nucleotides outside the gene matches: 8. DNA for the CDR3: TGTGCCAGCAGCCCACCGACTAGCGGGAGGTTTAATGAGCAGTTCTTC. The encoded protein is CASSPPTSGRFNEQFF. Complete variable domain (other parts from reference TRBV7-9 and TRBJ2-1): DTGVSQNPRHKITKRGQNVTFRCDPISEHNRLYWYRQTLGQGPEFLTYFQNEAQLEKSRLLSDRFSAERPKGSFSTLEIQRTEQGDSAMYLCASSPPTSGRFNEQFFGPGTRLTVL.

CDR3 sequence (DNA): TGTGCCAGCTCAACGTCCGTCGGGGGGGCAGAGACCCAGTACTTC. This gives the protein CASSTSVGGAETQYF. The chain is built from TRBV18 and TRBJ2-5; 8 bases line up with TRBD2. CDR1 and CDR2 from the germline V gene are KGHSH and LQKENI. V gave up 5 bases and J gave up 4 bases; unmatched junction bases: 9. This CDR3 has 15 residues.

The chain carries TRBV6-5 and TRBJ1-1; D is perhaps TRBD1 (5 bases). The germline V gene encodes CDR1 MNHEY and CDR2 SVGAGI. Trimming left V 5 bases short and J 1 base short, with 14 bases between. The CDR3 is made up of 15 amino acids. The CDR3 DNA reads as TGTGCCAGCAGTACAGGATGGGGGGGGAACACTGAAGCTTTCTTT. It is translated as CASSTGWGGNTEAFF.

The CDR3 spells CASSQDLVAGGLGGEQYF. The CDR3 DNA is TGCGCCAGCAGCCAAGATCTGGTAGCGGGGGGGCTCGGGGGCGAGCAGTACTTC. The chain recombines TRBV4-1 with TRBJ2-7; 11 bases align to TRBD2. CDR3 length equals 18 residues. Looked up from germline, CDR1 is MGHRA and CDR2 is YSYEKL. V shed 0 bases, J shed 6 bases, and the junction held 13 bases outside the gene matches.

The rearrangement links TRBV19 to TRBJ1-2; D perhaps matches TRBD1 (6 bases). This CDR3 has 13 residues. Per germline, CDR1 LNHDA and CDR2 SQIVND (reference sequence). V was pared by 7 bases and J by 8 bases, with 17 bases between. In DNA form, the CDR3 reads TGTGCCAGTAAAGACGGGGGGCTCCGCGGCTACACCTTC. This sequence encodes CASKDGGLRGYTF.

This clonotype showed up just a few times. This chain connects TRBV24-1 to TRBJ2-1; D tentatively fits TRBD1 or TRBD2 (6 bases each). The CDR3 is 17 residues long. Germline loops: CDR1 KGHDR, CDR2 SFDVKD. The germline V and J ends were trimmed by 0 bases and 7 bases, with 18 bases remaining between them. CDR3 region: CATSDLQSGGLRNEQFF. DNA of the CDR3: TGTGCCACCAGTGATTTGCAGTCCGGGGGCCTCCGAAATGAGCAGTTCTTC.

The genes are TRBV5-1 and TRBJ2-3; 7 bases match TRBD1. From germline, CDR1 is SGHRS and CDR2 YFSETQ. The CDR3 totals 16 residues. Unmatched junction bases numbered 5, after V lost 1 base and J lost 0 bases. The CDR3 loop is CASSLIPGGSTDTQYF. As DNA, the CDR3 is TGCGCCAGCAGCTTGATTCCAGGGGGTAGCACAGATACGCAGTATTTT. Supplemented by reference TRBV5-1 and TRBJ2-3, the full variable domain reads KAGVTQTPRYLIKTRGQQVTLSCSPISGHRSVSWYQQTPGQGLQFLFEYFSETQRNKGNFPGRFSGRQFSNSRSEMNVSTLELGDSALYLCASSLIPGGSTDTQYFGPGTRLTVL.

The chain carries TRBV29-1 and TRBJ2-1; D not certain. Trimming cost V 3 bases and J 6 bases, with 15 bases left between them. CDR3 length: 14 amino acids. Per germline, CDR1 SQVTM and CDR2 ANQGSEA. The CDR3 sequence: CSVETASFGNEQFF. The CDR3 DNA is TGCAGCGTTGAGACGGCTAGTTTCGGCAATGAGCAGTTCTTC.

This clonotype has just a few counts. V and J are TRBV4-1 and TRBJ2-7; TRBD1 aligns across 8 bases. Germline CDR1 and CDR2: MGHRA and YSYEKL. The CDR3 loop spans 14 amino acids. Germline trimming cut 0 bases from V and 4 bases from J; bases unmatched to any gene: 2. Here the CDR3 DNA reads TGCGCCAGCAGCCAAGATCGGACAGGGTACGAGCAGTACTTC. Translating it yields CASSQDRTGYEQYF.

This clonotype was recorded many times. The rearrangement joins TRBV7-8 to TRBJ2-5, with D maybe TRBD2 (6 bases). Per the germline V gene, CDR1 is SGHVS and CDR2 is FQNEAQ. Trimming took 1 base from V and 1 from J, leaving 10 bases between them. The CDR3 covers 15 residues. The CDR3 nucleotides are TGTGCCAGCAGCTTAGGCGGGGCCCTCCAAGAGACCCAGTACTTC. Protein product: CASSLGGALQETQYF.

In this sample, this clonotype turned up a few times. This chain joins TRBV12-3 or TRBV12-4 and TRBJ2-2; no clear D. There are 13 residues in the CDR3. V was clipped by 11 bases and J by 0 bases, with 10 bases between them. CDR3 sequence: CAQGRTNTGELFF. DNA of the CDR3: TGTGCCCAAGGGCGGACGAACACCGGGGAGCTGTTTTTT.

J is TRBJ2-5 and V is TRBV7-8, with 11 bases identical to TRBD2. The CDR3 is 19 residues long. V dropped 5 bases and J dropped 5; count of bases not matched to a gene: 19. Germline CDR1 SGHVS, CDR2 FQNEAQ. The CDR3 spells CASSPLDPRLAGSGETQYF. CDR3 bases: TGTGCCAGCAGCCCTCTCGATCCTAGACTAGCGGGATCGGGGGAGACCCAGTACTTC.